This TCR beta chain comes out of a study of control samples from healthy donors and cancer patients. This clone was seen only once. Germline CDR1 is SGHAT and CDR2 is FQNNGV. The trim removed 6 bases at V and 5 bases at J, leaving 12 bases unmatched. CDR3 size: 17 residues. Some clones are missing from TCRdb's copy, which holds only in-frame ones; the method was immunoSEQ multiplex PCR. Here the sample spans about 150,000 clones, about 94% being singletons. The chain carries TRBV11-2 and TRBJ2-7, with 14 bases identical to TRBD2. The receptor was derived from a woman in her twenties or thirties in good health. The sequencing sample was made of blood. The CDR3 nucleotides read TGTGCCAGCAGTCAAACGGGACTAGCGGGAGTTTTCGACGAGCAGTACTTC. Amino acids: CASSQTGLAGVFDEQYF.